This is a list of T cell receptor beta chains from one sample in a study of Tregs in tolerant kidney transplant recipients. TCRdb's table, derived via immunoSEQ multiplex PCR, lists solely in-frame clones and lacks some. Of about 66,000 clones in the sample, just under 95% were seen once. The sequencing here drew on CD8+ T cells from blood, taken before the transplant. These receptors were obtained from a human donor who received a combined kidney and bone marrow transplant. CDR3s include the opening cysteine and the closing phenylalanine or tryptophan. D genes are given only for firm matches. Not all rows give a size; the values are once, few, many and, for expanded clones, a class.

D gene	J gene	clone size	V gene	CDR3 protein	CDR3 DNA
TRBD2	TRBJ2-1	once	TRBV9	CASSVAVSSGSGDEQFF	TGTGCCAGCAGCGTAGCTGTGTCTAGCGGGAGTGGCGATGAGCAGTTCTTC
TRBD2	TRBJ2-7	-	TRBV4-3	CASSQDRASGNPKFEQYF	TGCGCCAGCAGCCAAGATCGTGCTAGCGGGAACCCCAAATTCGAGCAGTACTTC
-	TRBJ2-7	-	TRBV5-1	CASSLTGSYEQYF	TGCGCCAGCAGCTTGACGGGTTCCTACGAGCAGTACTTC
-	TRBJ1-2	once	TRBV28	CASSGYREGNYGYTF	TGTGCCAGCAGTGGGTACAGGGAAGGGAACTATGGCTACACCTTC
-	TRBJ1-5	-	TRBV9	CASGRGSNQPQHF	TGTGCCAGCGGGCGGGGGAGCAATCAGCCCCAGCATTTT
TRBD1	TRBJ2-3	-	TRBV7-9	CASSLQGADTQYF	TGTGCCAGCAGCCTGCAGGGGGCAGATACGCAGTATTTT
-	TRBJ1-1	once	TRBV21-1	CASSKGGLNTEAFF	TGTGCCAGCAGCAAAGGAGGGTTGAACACTGAAGCTTTCTTT
-	TRBJ2-7	-	TRBV4-1	CASSQDFTYEQYF	TGCGCCAGCAGCCAAGATTTCACCTACGAGCAGTACTTC
-	TRBJ1-4	-	TRBV4-1	CASTLTAGMRLTKLFF	TGCGCCAGCACCCTTACTGCCGGGATGAGGCTGACAAAACTGTTTTTT
TRBD1	TRBJ2-6	-	TRBV15	CATSRDPMGTGDAGANVLTF	TGTGCCACCAGCAGAGACCCCATGGGAACAGGGGACGCTGGGGCCAACGTCCTGACTTTC
-	TRBJ2-7	-	TRBV4-3	CASSQDPPGSSYEQYF	TGCGCCAGCAGCCAAGATCCCCCGGGGAGCTCCTACGAGCAGTACTTC
TRBD2	TRBJ2-1	-	TRBV7-3	CASSYIAGVEQFF	TGTGCCAGCAGCTATATCGCGGGAGTTGAGCAGTTCTTC
TRBD1	TRBJ2-7	-	TRBV11-2	CASSIGQGVYEQYF	TGTGCCAGCAGCATAGGACAGGGAGTTTACGAGCAGTACTTC
-	TRBJ2-7	-	TRBV27	CASSFSSGTKIYEQYF	TGTGCCAGCAGTTTCAGTAGCGGAACTAAGATTTACGAGCAGTACTTC
-	TRBJ2-7	-	TRBV29-1	CSVEAPPAGYSYEQYF	TGCAGCGTTGAAGCCCCTCCAGCAGGATACTCCTACGAGCAGTACTTC
TRBD1	TRBJ1-2	-	TRBV30	CAFQGAGYGYTF	TGTGCCTTTCAGGGGGCTGGCTATGGCTACACCTTC